This TCR beta chain originates from a study of PD-1 blockade in mismatch repair-deficient tumors (dated by TCRdb to the late 2010s). Context from the whole study: The trial enrolled roughly 83 consecutive patients with more than ten mismatch repair-deficient cancer types between September 2013 and 2016, all previously treated and progressing. Tumor-associated T cell clones were tracked in the peripheral blood of patients responding to PD-1 blockade by deep sequencing of TCR CDR3 regions. Study-wide conclusions, independent of this receptor: Rapid expansion after pembrolizumab followed by contraction, generally before radiologic responses, was shown by tumor-resident clones, which were often undetectable in blood before treatment.

Sequences SGHKS (CDR1) and YYEKEE (CDR2) are obtained from the germline V gene (reference sequence). Spanning cysteine to phenylalanine, the CDR3 consists of 14 amino acids. Only the CDR3 portion is preserved as DNA: 42 bases, with reading frame beginning at the first base. Trimming takes 0 bases from V and 3 bases from J, and the germline ends sit 7 bases apart. Library generation was performed with the immunoSEQ multiplex PCR assay. Not all clones reach the TCRdb copy of this immuneACCESS table, which keeps in-frame sequences only. Checked studies attribute under half of the gap to unresolved V genes and leave the rest unexplained. The sample yields 20,000 to 25,000 clones; about four fifths were counted once. 17% of the sample is in the top ten clones. Mismatch repair deficiency was established in every enrolled patient by polymerase chain reaction or immunohistochemistry. TCR sequencing was performed for a few patients who responded to pembrolizumab therapy. The phase II trial prospectively tested pembrolizumab PD-1 blockade in advanced mismatch repair-deficient cancers regardless of tissue of origin. Serial peripheral blood T cell samples were collected before and at multiple times after starting PD-1 blockade. Blood sampling times were expressed in weeks after the first pembrolizumab dose.

Turning to this clone: Its antigen is not yet known. Nothing much larger sits one base from this clone, and base qualities are not available.

The V and J segments used are TRBV5-5 and TRBJ1-3; too little of a D gene remains to name it. This specimen was peripheral blood, taken 2 weeks after starting pembrolizumab. This sequence originates from an adult with mismatch repair-deficient cancer. The CDR3 in this case is CASSLVGSGNTIYF. The nucleotide sequence reads TGTGCCAGCAGCTTGGTGGGGAGTGGAAACACCATATATTTT.